Sequencing of this TCR beta chain was carried out in a study of blood T cell repertoires in COVID-19. The overall study: Material from acute and convalescent COVID-19 was sourced from the United States, Italy and Spain.

Original methodology: Amplified reference gene primers provided the basis for estimating nucleated cell counts. Libraries were prepared by immunoSEQ multiplex PCR; TCRdb keeps only in-frame clonotypes and omits some of them. The DNA gave D and trimming, while V, J and clone size come from that table. In the table there are around 79,000 clones, about 88% of which are singletons. The CDR3 sequence is 15 residues long. Deletions cut 6 bases from V and 6 bases from J, with 17 bases between. Per germline, CDR1 SNHLY and CDR2 FYNNEI. This receptor was identified in a human donor in a cohort sampled during active COVID-19. This rearrangement joins TRBV2 to TRBJ2-2; TRBD1 might be the D (5 bases). The sequenced sample consisted of peripheral blood. CDR3 coding DNA: TGTGCCAGCAGGATCGGGCAGGGTAACGCCGGGGAGCTGTTTTTT. It yields the protein CASRIGQGNAGELFF.